The sequence of this T cell receptor beta chain was determined in a study of OX40 agonist ivuxolimab in advanced cancers. About the research overall: Mean age 60 years, range about 20 to 79; 82.7% male. Eligibility admitted prior anti-PD-1, anti-PD-L1 or anti-CTLA-4 therapy; around 41% had some. Study conclusions and caveats: There was clonal expansion of CD4+ and CD8+ blood T cells by week 6 at 0.1 to 3.0 mg/kg. Relative to CD4+ cells, CD8+ T cells on average had more expanded clones.

With respect to this clone: The target antigen is unknown.

Profiling relied on immunoSEQ multiplex PCR, and the TCRdb table lists in-frame clones only, not all of them. The sample lists 99,000 or so clones; 95% to 97% were seen once. Sequences were derived from CD4+ or CD8+ T cells sorted from blood, sampled in a trial of the OX40 agonist ivuxolimab. This receptor was obtained from an adult with an advanced solid tumor such as melanoma, head and neck, liver or kidney cancer.

CDR3 DNA: TGTGCCAGCTCACCTTATGGGGGACAGGGGTCGGGAAACACTGAAGCTTTCTTT. Its translation: CASSPYGGQGSGNTEAFF. The gene calls are TRBV18 and TRBJ1-1, with TRBD1 matching 10 bases. The CDR3 totals 18 residues. Germline CDR1 is KGHSH and CDR2 is LQKENI. V was pared by 3 bases and J by 2 bases, with 12 bases of the junction left unmatched.